This entry concerns a single T cell receptor beta chain. Its cognate antigen is unknown. The PCR had 60 Vbeta and 13 Jbeta primers. Data came from immunoSEQ multiplex PCR; TCRdb stores just in-frame clones and leaves some out. The table has 150,000 to 200,000 clones, roughly four fifths seen once. Each donor was healthy, and each was a bone marrow donor. Unrecorded immune exposures were likely, despite nominal health at sampling. The data were obtained in a study of cytomegalovirus exposure and HLA in healthy donors. Study-level results: Altogether, 150 or so TCR beta chains were recorded as cytomegalovirus-associated. Presence/absence analysis assumed near-uniform sequencing depth across donors.

The CDR3 contains 17 residues. Per germline, CDR1 SGHTA and CDR2 FQGNSA. Trimming took 5 bases from V and 9 from J, leaving 26 bases between them. The TCR was taken from a man aged 18 to 35 in good health and CMV-seronegative. V usage is TRBV7-2 and J usage is TRBJ2-4; the D gene is possibly TRBD2 (6 bases). Source material: PBMCs. The CDR3 sequence: CASSPLGRGGFGVIQYF. CDR3 DNA: TGTGCCAGCAGCCCCCTTGGGCGGGGAGGCTTTGGGGTCATTCAGTACTTC.